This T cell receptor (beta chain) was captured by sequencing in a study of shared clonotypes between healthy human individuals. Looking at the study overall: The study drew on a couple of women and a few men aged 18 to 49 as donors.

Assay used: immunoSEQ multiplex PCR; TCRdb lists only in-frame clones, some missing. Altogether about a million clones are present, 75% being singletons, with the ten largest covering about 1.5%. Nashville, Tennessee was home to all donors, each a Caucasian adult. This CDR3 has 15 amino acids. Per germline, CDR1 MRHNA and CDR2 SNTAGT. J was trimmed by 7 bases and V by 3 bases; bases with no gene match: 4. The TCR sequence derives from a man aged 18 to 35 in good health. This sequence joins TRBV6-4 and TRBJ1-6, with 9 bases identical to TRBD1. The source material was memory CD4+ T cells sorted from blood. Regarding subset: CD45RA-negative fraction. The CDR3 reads CASSESGQGNSPLHF. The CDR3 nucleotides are TGTGCCAGCAGTGAATCGGGACAGGGAAATTCACCCCTCCACTTT.